The clone carrying this T cell receptor beta chain was recorded a few times. The CDR3 consists of 15 residues. Looked up from germline, CDR1 is SGHVS and CDR2 is FQNEAQ. Trimming stripped 5 bases from V and 3 bases from J, with 13 bases between. This sample was included in a study of blood T cell repertoires in COVID-19. About the study: COVID-19 samples, acute and convalescent, were from the United States, Italy and Spain. PBMCs, B-cell-depleted T cells, or T cells were the source of the cDNA or gDNA that made up the material.

The method was immunoSEQ multiplex PCR; TCRdb's version includes in-frame clones alone and lacks a portion of them. The sample shows hundreds of thousands of clones, 70% to 85% of them seen only once. This receptor was identified in a woman of 80 years or more with active or convalescent COVID-19. The source material was peripheral blood. The chain is built from TRBV7-8 and TRBJ1-4; D unresolved. The CDR3 region has the DNA TGTGCCAGCAGCCTACGACAAACAGCTAATGAAAAACTGTTTTTT. Its translation is CASSLRQTANEKLFF.